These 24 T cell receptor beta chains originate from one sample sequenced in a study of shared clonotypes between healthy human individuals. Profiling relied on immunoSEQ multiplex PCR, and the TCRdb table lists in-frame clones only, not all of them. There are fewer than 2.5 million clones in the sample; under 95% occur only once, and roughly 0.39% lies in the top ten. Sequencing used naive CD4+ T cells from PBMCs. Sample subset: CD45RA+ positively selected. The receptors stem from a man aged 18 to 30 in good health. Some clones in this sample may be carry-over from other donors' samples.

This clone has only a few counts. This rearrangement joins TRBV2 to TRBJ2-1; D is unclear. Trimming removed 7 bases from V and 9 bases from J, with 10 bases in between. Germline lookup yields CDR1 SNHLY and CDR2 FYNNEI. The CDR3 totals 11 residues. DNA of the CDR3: TGTGCCAGCACAGAGTTTAGTGAGCAGTTCTTC. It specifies CASTEFSEQFF.

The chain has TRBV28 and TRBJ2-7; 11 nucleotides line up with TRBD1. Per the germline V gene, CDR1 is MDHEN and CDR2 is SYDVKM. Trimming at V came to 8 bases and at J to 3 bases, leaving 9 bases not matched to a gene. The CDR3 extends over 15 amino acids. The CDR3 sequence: CASYHPGTGGYEQYF. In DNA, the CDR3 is TGTGCCAGCTACCACCCCGGGACAGGGGGCTACGAGCAGTACTTC.

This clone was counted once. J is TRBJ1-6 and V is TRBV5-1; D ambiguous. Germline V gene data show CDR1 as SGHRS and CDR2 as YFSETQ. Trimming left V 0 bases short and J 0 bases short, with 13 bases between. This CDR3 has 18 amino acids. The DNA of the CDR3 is TGCGCCAGCAGCTTGGGGGCGGGCGTCAGCTCCTATAATTCACCCCTCCACTTT. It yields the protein CASSLGAGVSSYNSPLHF.

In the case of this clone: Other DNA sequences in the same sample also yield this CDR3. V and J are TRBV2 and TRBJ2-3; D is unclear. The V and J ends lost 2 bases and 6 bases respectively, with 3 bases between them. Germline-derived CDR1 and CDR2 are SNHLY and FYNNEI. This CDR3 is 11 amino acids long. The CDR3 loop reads CASSERDTQYF. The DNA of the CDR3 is TGTGCCAGCAGTGAAAGGGATACGCAGTATTTT. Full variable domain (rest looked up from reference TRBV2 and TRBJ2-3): EPEVTQTPSHQVTQMGQEVILRCVPISNHLYFYWYRQILGQKVEFLVSFYNNEISEKSEIFDDQFSVERPDGSNFTLKIRSTKLEDSAMYFCASSERDTQYFGPGTRLTVL.

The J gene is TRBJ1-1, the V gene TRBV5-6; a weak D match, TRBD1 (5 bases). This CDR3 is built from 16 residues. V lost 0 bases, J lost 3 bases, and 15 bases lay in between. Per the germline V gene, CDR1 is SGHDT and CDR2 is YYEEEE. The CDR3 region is CASSLDQGTGHTEAFF. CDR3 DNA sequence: TGTGCCAGCAGCTTGGATCAGGGAACGGGGCACACTGAAGCTTTCTTT.

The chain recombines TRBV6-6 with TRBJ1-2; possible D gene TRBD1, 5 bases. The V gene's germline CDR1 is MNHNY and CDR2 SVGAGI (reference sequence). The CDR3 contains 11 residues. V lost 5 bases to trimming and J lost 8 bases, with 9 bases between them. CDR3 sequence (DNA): TGTGCCAGCAGTCTCGAGGGGGGCTACACCTTC. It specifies CASSLEGGYTF.

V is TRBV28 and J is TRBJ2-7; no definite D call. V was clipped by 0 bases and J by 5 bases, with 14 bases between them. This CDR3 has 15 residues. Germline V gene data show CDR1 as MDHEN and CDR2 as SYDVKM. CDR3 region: CASSLWLGQRNEQYF. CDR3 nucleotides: TGTGCCAGCAGTTTATGGCTTGGGCAACGAAACGAGCAGTACTTC. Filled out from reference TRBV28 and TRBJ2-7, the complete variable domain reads DVKVTQSSRYLVKRTGEKVFLECVQDMDHENMFWYRQDPGLGLRLIYFSYDVKMKEKGDIPEGYSVSREKKERFSLILESASTNQTSMYLCASSLWLGQRNEQYFGPGTRLTVT.

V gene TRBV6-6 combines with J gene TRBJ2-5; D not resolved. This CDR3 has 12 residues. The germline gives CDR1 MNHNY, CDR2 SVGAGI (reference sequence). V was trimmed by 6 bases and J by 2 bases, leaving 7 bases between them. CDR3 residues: CASRSPQETQYF. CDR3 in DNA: TGTGCCAGCAGGAGTCCGCAAGAGACCCAGTACTTC.

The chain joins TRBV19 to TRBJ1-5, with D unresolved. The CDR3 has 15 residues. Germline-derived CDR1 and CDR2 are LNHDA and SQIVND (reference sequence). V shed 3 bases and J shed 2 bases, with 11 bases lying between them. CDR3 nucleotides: TGTGCCAGTAGTATTAGGAGGGATGGCAATCAGCCCCAGCATTTT. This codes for CASSIRRDGNQPQHF.

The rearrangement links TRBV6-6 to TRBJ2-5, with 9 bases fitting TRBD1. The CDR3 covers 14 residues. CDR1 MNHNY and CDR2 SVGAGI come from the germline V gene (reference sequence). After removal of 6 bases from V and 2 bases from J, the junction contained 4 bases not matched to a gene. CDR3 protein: CASSLGQGQETQYF. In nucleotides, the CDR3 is TGTGCCAGCAGCCTCGGACAGGGGCAAGAGACCCAGTACTTC.

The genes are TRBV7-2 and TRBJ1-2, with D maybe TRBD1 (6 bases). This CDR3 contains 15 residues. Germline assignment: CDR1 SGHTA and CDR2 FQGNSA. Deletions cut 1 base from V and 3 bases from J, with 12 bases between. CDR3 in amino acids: CASSLVRGPHYGYTF. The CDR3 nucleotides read TGTGCCAGCAGCTTAGTCAGGGGCCCTCACTATGGCTACACCTTC.

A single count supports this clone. Written as DNA, the CDR3 is TGTGCCAGCAGCCTGGGACAGTACAATGAGCAGTTCTTC. Its protein product is CASSLGQYNEQFF. This rearrangement joins TRBV9 to TRBJ2-1; 7 bases are shared with TRBD1. Germline V lookup: CDR1 SGDLS, CDR2 YYNGEE. V gave up 4 bases and J gave up 4 bases; unmatched junction bases: 2. CDR3 length equals 13 residues.

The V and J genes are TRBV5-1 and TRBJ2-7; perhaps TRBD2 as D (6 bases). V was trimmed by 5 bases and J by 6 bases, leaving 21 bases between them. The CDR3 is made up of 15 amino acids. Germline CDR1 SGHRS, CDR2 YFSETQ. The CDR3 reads CASSPGPEGWGEQYF. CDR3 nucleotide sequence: TGCGCCAGCAGTCCAGGGCCGGAGGGGTGGGGCGAGCAGTACTTC. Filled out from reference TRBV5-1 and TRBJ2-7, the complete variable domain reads KAGVTQTPRYLIKTRGQQVTLSCSPISGHRSVSWYQQTPGQGLQFLFEYFSETQRNKGNFPGRFSGRQFSNSRSEMNVSTLELGDSALYLCASSPGPEGWGEQYFGPGTRLTVT.

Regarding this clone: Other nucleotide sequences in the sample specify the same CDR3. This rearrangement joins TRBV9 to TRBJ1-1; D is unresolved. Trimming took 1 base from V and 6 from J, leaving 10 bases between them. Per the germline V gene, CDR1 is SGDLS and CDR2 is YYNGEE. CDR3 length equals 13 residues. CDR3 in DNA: TGTGCCAGCAGCGTAACGGGGTTATCTGAAGCTTTCTTT. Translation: CASSVTGLSEAFF.

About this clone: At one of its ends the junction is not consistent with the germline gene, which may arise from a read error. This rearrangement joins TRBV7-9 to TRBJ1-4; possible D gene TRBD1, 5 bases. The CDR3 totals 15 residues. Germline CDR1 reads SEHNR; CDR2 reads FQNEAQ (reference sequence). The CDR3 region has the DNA TGTGCCAGCAGCGTAGCCGGGACCTATAATGAAAAACTGTTTTTT. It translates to CASSVAGTYNEKLFF.

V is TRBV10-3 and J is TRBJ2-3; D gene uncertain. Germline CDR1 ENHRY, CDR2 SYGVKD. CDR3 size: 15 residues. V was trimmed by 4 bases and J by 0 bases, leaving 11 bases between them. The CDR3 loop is CAISGVGVSTDTQYF. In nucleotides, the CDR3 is TGTGCCATCAGTGGAGTTGGGGTTAGCACAGATACGCAGTATTTT.

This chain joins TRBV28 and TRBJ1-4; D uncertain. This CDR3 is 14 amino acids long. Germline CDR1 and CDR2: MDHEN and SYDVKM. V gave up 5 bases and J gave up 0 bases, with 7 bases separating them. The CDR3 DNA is TGTGCCAGCAGTCACGGTGCAACTAATGAAAAACTGTTTTTT. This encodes CASSHGATNEKLFF.

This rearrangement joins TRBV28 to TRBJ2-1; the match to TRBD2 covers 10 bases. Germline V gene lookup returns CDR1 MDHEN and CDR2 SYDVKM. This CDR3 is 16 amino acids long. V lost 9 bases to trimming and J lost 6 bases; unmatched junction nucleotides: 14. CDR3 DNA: TGTGCCAGTCATAGAAATCCGGGGACTAGCGTCAATGAGCAGTTCTTC. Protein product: CASHRNPGTSVNEQFF.

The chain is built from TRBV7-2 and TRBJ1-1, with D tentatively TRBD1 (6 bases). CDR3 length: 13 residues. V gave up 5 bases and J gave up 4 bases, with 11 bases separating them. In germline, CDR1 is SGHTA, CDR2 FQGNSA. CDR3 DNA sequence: TGTGCCAGCAGCCAAGGGGGGGGCACTGAAGCTTTCTTT. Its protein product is CASSQGGGTEAFF.

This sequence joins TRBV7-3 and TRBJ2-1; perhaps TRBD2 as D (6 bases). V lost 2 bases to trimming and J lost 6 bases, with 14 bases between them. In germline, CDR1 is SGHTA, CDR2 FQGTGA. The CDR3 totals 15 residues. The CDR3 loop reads CASSLFTGEINEQFF. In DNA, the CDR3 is TGTGCCAGCAGCTTATTTACGGGAGAGATCAATGAGCAGTTCTTC.

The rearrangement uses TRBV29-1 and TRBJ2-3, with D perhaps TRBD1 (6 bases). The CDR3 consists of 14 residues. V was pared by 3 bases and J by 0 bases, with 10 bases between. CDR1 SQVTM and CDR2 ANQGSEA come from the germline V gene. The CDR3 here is CSVDGQGSTDTQYF. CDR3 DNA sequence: TGCAGCGTTGATGGCCAGGGGAGCACAGATACGCAGTATTTT.

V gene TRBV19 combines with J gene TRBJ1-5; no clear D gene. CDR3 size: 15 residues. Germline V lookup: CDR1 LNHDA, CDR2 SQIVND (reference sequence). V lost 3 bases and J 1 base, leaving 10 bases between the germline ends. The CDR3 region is CASSILDISNQPQHF. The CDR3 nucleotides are TGTGCCAGTAGTATTTTGGATATCAGCAATCAGCCCCAGCATTTT.

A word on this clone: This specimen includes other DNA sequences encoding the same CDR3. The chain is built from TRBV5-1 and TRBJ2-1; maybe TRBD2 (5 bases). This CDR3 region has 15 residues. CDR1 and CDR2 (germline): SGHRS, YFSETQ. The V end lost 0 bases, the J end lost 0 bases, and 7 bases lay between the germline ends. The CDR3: CASSLAGFSYNEQFF. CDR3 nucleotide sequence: TGCGCCAGCAGCTTGGCGGGGTTCTCCTACAATGAGCAGTTCTTC.

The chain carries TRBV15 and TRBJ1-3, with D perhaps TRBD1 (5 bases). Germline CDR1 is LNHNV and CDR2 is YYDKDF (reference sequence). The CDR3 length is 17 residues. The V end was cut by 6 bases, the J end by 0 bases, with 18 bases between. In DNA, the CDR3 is TGTGCCACCAGAAACCGCGGACACTACCTCTCTGGAAACACCATATATTTT. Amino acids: CATRNRGHYLSGNTIYF.